This record concerns one T cell receptor (beta chain) sequence. Its antigen remains unidentified. Trimming cost V 6 bases and J 6 bases; bases outside gene matches: 8. Per germline, CDR1 WNHNN and CDR2 SYGVQD (reference sequence). The CDR3 totals 16 residues. These data come from a study of T cell responses to AZD1222 COVID-19 vaccine. Findings and caveats of the study: Most donors were white British, females outnumbered males, and clonal diversity was possibly underestimated.

TCRdb's table, derived via immunoSEQ multiplex PCR, lists solely in-frame clones and lacks some. The table has 150,000 to 200,000 clones, around 90% seen once; the top ten hold 6.1%. The TCR sequence derives from an adult in good health. This chain uses TRBV10-1 with TRBJ2-3; 14 nucleotides match TRBD2. The specimen was peripheral blood, collected on day 0 of AZD1222 vaccination. This CDR3 is CASSGTSGGPKDTQYF. The DNA of the CDR3 is TGCGCCAGCAGCGGGACTAGCGGGGGTCCTAAGGATACGCAGTATTTT.